This TCR beta chain originates from a study of blood T cell repertoires in COVID-19. Clones were sequenced by immunoSEQ multiplex PCR, and TCRdb holds only the in-frame ones, with some missing. Of 150,000 to 200,000 clones listed, about 82% are singletons. The CDR3 has 14 residues. Trimming removed 3 bases from V and 0 bases from J, with 7 bases in between. Per germline, CDR1 SGHRS and CDR2 YFSETQ. Sequencing used peripheral blood. This clonotype was sampled from a woman aged 25 to 39 with acute or convalescent COVID-19. The chain recombines TRBV5-1 with TRBJ1-3, with D possibly TRBD1 on 5 matching bases. In DNA, the CDR3 is TGCGCCAGCAGCTCGGACAACTCTGGAAACACCATATATTTT. This gives the protein CASSSDNSGNTIYF.